The 9 T cell receptor beta chains given below trace back to one sample, sequenced in a study of T-cell memory formation after mild COVID-19. TCRdb analysed the 5' RACE reads with MiXCR anew, one entry per CDR3 protein. The table includes about 60,000 distinct CDR3 sequences, 12% detected once. Material for sequencing was PBMCs or a T cell subset sorted from them (not recorded which). All receptors come from a man between 18 and 35 years old who had mild COVID-19 (a few samples of this study predate the infection). Cell type and time point are not known.

This clonotype was picked up a small number of times. The chain recombines TRBV15 with TRBJ2-1; D remains unclear. The CDR3 is made up of 14 amino acids. CDR1 and CDR2 from the germline V gene are LNHNV and YYDKDF (reference sequence). Trimming removed 0 bases from V and 2 bases from J, with 5 bases in between. CDR3 nucleotides: TGTGCCACCAGCAGAGATCCGACCTACAATGAGCAGTTCTTC. It translates to CATSRDPTYNEQFF.

Here the CDR3 reads CASSEAGQPSSPLHF. The CDR3 nucleotides are TGTGCCAGCAGTGAAGCGGGACAGCCAAGTTCACCCCTCCACTTT. V is TRBV25-1 and J is TRBJ1-6, with TRBD1 identical over 7 bases. The CDR3 sequence is 15 residues long. Germline assignment: CDR1 MGHDK and CDR2 SYGVNS. V dropped 2 bases and J dropped 9; count of bases not matched to a gene: 7.

The chain's CDR3 is CASSPEGHLDPSYF. CDR3 DNA sequence: TGTGCCAGCAGTCCCGAGGGACACTTGGACCCCTCGTACTTC. This chain connects TRBV12-3 or TRBV12-4 to TRBJ2-4, with D possibly TRBD1 on 6 matching bases. This CDR3 has 14 amino acids. With 5 bases removed from V and 15 bases from J, the gap between germline ends came to 23 bases.

The J gene is TRBJ2-2, the V gene TRBV4-3; D assignment may be TRBD1 or TRBD2 (5 bases each). Germline loops: CDR1 LGHNA, CDR2 YSLEER. V shed 3 bases and J shed 8 bases, with 13 bases lying between them. The CDR3 runs 14 residues. The CDR3 DNA follows: TGCGCCAGCAGCCACGTGGGACGCTTAGGGGAGCTGTTTTTT. Translating it yields CASSHVGRLGELFF.

This clonotype has ten or more counts. The chain has TRBV20-1 and TRBJ2-1; 8 bases are shared with TRBD1. The CDR3 sequence is 18 residues long. Germline CDR1 DFQATT, CDR2 SNEGSKA (reference sequence). V was pared by 3 bases and J by 1 base, with 14 bases of the junction left unmatched. In DNA, the CDR3 is TGCAGTGCTAGGAGGAGGGGACAGGCCCACGGGTCCTACAATGAGCAGTTCTTC. It encodes CSARRRGQAHGSYNEQFF.

This clonotype appeared many times. This chain connects TRBV4-3 to TRBJ2-2; TRBD1 might be the D (6 bases). V gave up 5 bases and J gave up 5 bases, with 18 bases separating them. The germline gives CDR1 LGHNA, CDR2 YSLEER. CDR3 length: 16 residues. The CDR3 bases are TGCGCCAGCAGCGACCGACAGGTTCGCGGTACCGGGGAGCTGTTTTTT. Its protein product is CASSDRQVRGTGELFF.

This clonotype was detected a few times. The gene calls are TRBV7-2 and TRBJ2-7, with TRBD2 as a possible D gene (6 bases). The CDR3 runs 15 residues. V was clipped by 4 bases and J by 7 bases, with 20 bases between them. CDR1 is SGHTA and CDR2 is FQGNSA in the germline V gene. The CDR3 loop is CASSSRSGGIEEQYF. CDR3 nucleotide sequence: TGTGCCAGCAGCTCCCGTTCGGGCGGGATAGAGGAGCAGTACTTC.

The chain employs TRBV10-1 and TRBJ2-3; tentative D call: TRBD2 (5 bases). The CDR3 loop spans 13 amino acids. Germline loops: CDR1 WNHNN, CDR2 SYGVQD (reference sequence). V was trimmed by 4 bases and J by 5 bases, leaving 10 bases between them. This chain's CDR3 is CASSGETGDTQYF. The CDR3 DNA reads as TGCGCCAGCAGTGGGGAGACGGGAGATACGCAGTATTTT.

The chain employs TRBV7-6 and TRBJ1-1; 7 nucleotides agree with TRBD1. This CDR3 is built from 16 residues. The germline V gene encodes CDR1 SGHVS and CDR2 FNYEAQ. Trimming removed 5 bases from V and 4 bases from J; junction bases left unmatched: 13. The CDR3 nucleotides read TGTGCCAGCAGCCCTAGACAGGGTAGGAGTGTCACTGAAGCTTTCTTT. As protein: CASSPRQGRSVTEAFF.